The 8 T cell receptor beta chains reported below all come from one sample, sequenced in a study of cytotoxic CD8 clonotypes in ibrutinib-treated CLL. Sequencing used immunoSEQ multiplex PCR; TCRdb keeps in-frame clones, though not all of them. The table shows around 140,000 clones, with 80% occurring only once. The specimen comprised PBMCs, sampled after 36 months of ibrutinib treatment. These receptors originate from a human donor with chronic lymphocytic leukemia.

The chain joins TRBV2 to TRBJ2-1, with D unresolved. The germline gives CDR1 SNHLY, CDR2 FYNNEI. V was pared by 8 bases and J by 4 bases, with 12 bases between. This CDR3 region has 13 residues. The CDR3 nucleotides read TGTGCCAGCTGTCCTGACGGGTACAATGAGCAGTTCTTC. Its protein is CASCPDGYNEQFF.

V gene TRBV13 combines with J gene TRBJ2-1; TRBD2 matches at 10 bases. Germline V gene lookup returns CDR1 PRHDT and CDR2 FYEKMQ (reference sequence). The ends lost 7 bases at V and 5 bases at J; junction bases unmatched: 17. This CDR3 spans 18 amino acids. CDR3 sequence reads: CASTPAYRAGGRDNEQFF. The CDR3 region has the DNA TGTGCCAGCACCCCAGCTTATCGAGCGGGGGGGCGGGACAATGAGCAGTTCTTC.

The chain links TRBV21-1 to TRBJ2-7; no DNA check was done on the table's D call, TRBD2. TRBV21-1 corresponds to a pseudogene. The CDR3 sequence is 10 residues long. In DNA form, the CDR3 reads TGTGCCAGCAGCACCCGGGGGCAGTACTTC. Encoded protein: CASSTRGQYF.

Only a few counts were recorded for this clone. The chain links TRBV30 to TRBJ2-5, with D perhaps given as TRBD1 or TRBD2 (6 bases each). V was clipped by 8 bases and J by 1 base, with 17 bases between them. Germline V gives CDR1 GTSNPN, CDR2 SVGIG (reference sequence). The CDR3 is 14 amino acids. DNA of the CDR3: TGTGCCGGGGGGCTGGGCGGGGTCCAAGAGACCCAGTACTTC. Amino acids: CAGGLGGVQETQYF.

This clone was seen more than once but under ten times. The chain joins TRBV10-3 to TRBJ1-1, with D tentatively TRBD1 (6 bases). The V end was cut by 11 bases, the J end by 4 bases, with 20 bases between. Germline assignment: CDR1 ENHRY and CDR2 SYGVKD. This CDR3 has 14 residues. DNA of the CDR3: TGTGCCTCCCGGAGGGGGGAGCGCGGCACTGAAGCTTTCTTT. It translates to CASRRGERGTEAFF.

The chain combines TRBV2 with TRBJ2-7, with TRBD2 matching 14 bases. The ends lost 7 bases at V and 7 bases at J; junction bases unmatched: 6. The CDR3 loop spans 14 amino acids. Germline lookup yields CDR1 SNHLY and CDR2 FYNNEI. The CDR3 sequence: CASTLRLAGGEQYF. The CDR3 DNA reads as TGTGCCAGCACTCTAAGACTAGCGGGAGGGGAGCAGTACTTC.

V is TRBV5-1 and J is TRBJ2-3; 13 bases are shared with TRBD2. Germline V gene lookup returns CDR1 SGHRS and CDR2 YFSETQ. Trimming removed 4 bases from V and 8 bases from J; junction bases left unmatched: 4. This CDR3 is built from 14 residues. CDR3 sequence (DNA): TGCGCCAGCAGCCCGGGACTAGCGGGACCTACGCAGTATTTT. Amino acids: CASSPGLAGPTQYF.

About this clone itself: The same CDR3 is also encoded by other DNA sequences in this sample. The J gene is TRBJ2-2, the V gene TRBV2; D is unclear. Germline loops: CDR1 SNHLY, CDR2 FYNNEI. Trimming shortened V by 7 bases and J by 1 base, and 4 bases separated the two germline ends. This CDR3 is built from 12 residues. The CDR3 spells CASKMNTGELFF. As DNA, the CDR3 is TGTGCCAGCAAGATGAACACCGGGGAGCTGTTTTTT.